This T cell receptor beta chain is from a study of shared clonotypes between healthy human individuals. Study information: Donors consisted of two women and a few men between 18 and 49. Whole-study findings and limits: Owing to a small donor count, the genetic and exposure-history diversity represented was limited.

In the original processing: There were no quality scores in the junction-only immunoSEQ sequences, so filtering differed. Produced via immunoSEQ multiplex PCR; TCRdb's table is partial and in-frame only. That table furnishes V, J and clone size, whereas the DNA furnished D and trimming. The data hold about 470,000 clones, with around 75% observed a single time. The CDR3 runs to 16 residues. Per the germline V gene, CDR1 is SGHRS and CDR2 is YFSETQ. J was trimmed by 2 bases and V by 3 bases; bases with no gene match: 11. Concerning this clone: The antigen is unknown.

V is TRBV5-1 and J is TRBJ2-7; 7 positions match TRBD2. This sequence was found in a middle-aged woman in good health. Some clones in this sample may be carry-over from other donors' samples. Sequencing input: PBMCs. This chain's CDR3 is CASSSRTSSLTYEQYF. The CDR3 bases are TGCGCCAGCAGCTCTCGGACTAGTTCCCTCACCTACGAGCAGTACTTC. The variable domain in full, completed from reference TRBV5-1 and TRBJ2-7, reads KAGVTQTPRYLIKTRGQQVTLSCSPISGHRSVSWYQQTPGQGLQFLFEYFSETQRNKGNFPGRFSGRQFSNSRSEMNVSTLELGDSALYLCASSSRTSSLTYEQYFGPGTRLTVT.